The 24 T cell receptor beta chains below were found in one sample sequenced in a study of OX40 agonist ivuxolimab in advanced cancers. Profiling relied on immunoSEQ multiplex PCR, and the TCRdb table lists in-frame clones only, not all of them. The repertoire holds about 83,000 clones, with around 80% as singletons. The sample here was CD4+ or CD8+ T cells sorted from blood, taken in a trial of the OX40 agonist ivuxolimab. The receptors originated from an adult with an advanced solid tumor such as melanoma, head and neck, liver or kidney cancer.

The table lists this clone with a few counts. The chain carries TRBV4-1 and TRBJ1-1; 7 nucleotides align to TRBD1. V shed 4 bases and J 3 bases; nucleotides not matched to a gene: 2. The CDR3 runs 13 residues. Germline V gene lookup returns CDR1 MGHRA and CDR2 YSYEKL. CDR3 in amino acids: CASSRDRDTEAFF. The DNA of the CDR3 is TGCGCCAGCAGCCGTGACAGGGACACTGAAGCTTTCTTT.

The rearrangement uses TRBV6-1 and TRBJ2-4; maybe TRBD1 (7 bases). Germline lookup yields CDR1 MNHNS and CDR2 SASEGT. The CDR3 has 15 amino acids. V shed 6 bases and J shed 3 bases, with 15 bases lying between them. Written as DNA, the CDR3 is TGTGCCAGCAGAAACCAGGGGGGTGGCAAAAACATTCAGTACTTC. It yields the protein CASRNQGGGKNIQYF.

V and J are TRBV28 and TRBJ2-2; 9 bases align to TRBD1. CDR3 length equals 15 residues. Trimming took 6 bases from V and 4 from J; bases not matched to a gene: 6. From germline, CDR1 is MDHEN and CDR2 SYDVKM. CDR3 in DNA: TGTGCCAGCAGCACTATGGACAGGGGCACCGGGGAGCTGTTTTTT. This encodes CASSTMDRGTGELFF.

The gene calls are TRBV19 and TRBJ1-4; D perhaps matches TRBD1 (5 bases). This CDR3 is 17 amino acids long. Germline lookup yields CDR1 LNHDA and CDR2 SQIVND (reference sequence). Trimming shortened V by 6 bases and J by 0 bases, and 17 bases separated the two germline ends. In DNA form, the CDR3 reads TGTGCCAGTAGAAAGGGACGGGGGACCTCAACTAATGAAAAACTGTTTTTT. It encodes CASRKGRGTSTNEKLFF.

The rearrangement joins TRBV6-5 to TRBJ1-4; D gene uncertain. CDR1 is MNHEY and CDR2 is SVGAGI in the germline V gene. CDR3 length: 15 amino acids. V lost 0 bases, J lost 4 bases, and 9 bases lay in between. For the CDR3, the DNA is TGTGCCAGCAGTTACTCAGCCGGGAGTAATGAAAAACTGTTTTTT. Protein sequence: CASSYSAGSNEKLFF.

The genes are TRBV7-2 and TRBJ2-1; 13 bases agree with TRBD2. Germline lookup yields CDR1 SGHTA and CDR2 FQGNSA. The trim removed 3 bases at V and 15 bases at J, leaving 14 bases unmatched. This CDR3 has 16 amino acids. The CDR3 region has the DNA TGTGCCAGCAGCTTCGGAGGGGGGGAACTAGCGGGGGGGCCGTTCTTC. Protein sequence: CASSFGGGELAGGPFF. The variable domain in full, with the rest retrieved from reference TRBV7-2 and TRBJ2-1, is GAGVSQSPSNKVTEKGKDVELRCDPISGHTALYWYRQSLGQGLEFLIYFQGNSAPDKSGLPSDRFSAERTGGSVSTLTIQRTQQEDSAVYLCASSFGGGELAGGPFFGPGTRLTVL.

Note on this clone: The junction departs from the called germline gene at one end, perhaps through a read error. V gene TRBV19 combines with J gene TRBJ1-3; possible D gene TRBD1, 5 bases. The CDR3 runs 14 residues. Germline CDR1 reads LNHDA; CDR2 reads SQIVND (reference sequence). The CDR3 loop is CASSSQANRDFRHF. In nucleotides, the CDR3 is TGTGCCAGTAGTTCTCAGGCCAACCGGGACTTCAGACATTTT. The complete variable domain, with remaining parts taken from reference TRBV19 and TRBJ1-3, reads DGGITQSPKYLFRKEGQNVTLSCEQNLNHDAMYWYRQDPGQGLRLIYYSQIVNDFQKGDIAEGYSVSREKKESFPLTVTSAQKNPTAFYLCASSSQANRDFRHFGEGSWLTVV.

J is TRBJ2-7 and V is TRBV5-5; TRBD2 matches at 11 bases. The germline V gene has CDR1 SGHKS and CDR2 YYEKEE (reference sequence). V shed 5 bases and J 2 bases; nucleotides not matched to a gene: 9. The CDR3 is 16 amino acids. The CDR3 bases are TGTGCCAGCAGGCGCGCCGGGACTAGCGGAACCTACGAGCAGTACTTC. Translation gives CASRRAGTSGTYEQYF. Full variable domain (missing parts from reference TRBV5-5 and TRBJ2-7): DAGVTQSPTHLIKTRGQQVTLRCSPISGHKSVSWYQQVLGQGPQFIFQYYEKEERGRGNFPDRFSARQFPNYSSELNVNALLLGDSALYLCASRRAGTSGTYEQYFGPGTRLTVT.

This chain connects TRBV6-4 to TRBJ2-6, with 11 nucleotides matching TRBD1. The germline V gene encodes CDR1 MRHNA and CDR2 SNTAGT. This CDR3 spans 18 amino acids. The junction had 5 bases not matched to a gene; V was cut back by 4 bases and J by 0 bases. As DNA, the CDR3 is TGTGCCAGCAGTGCCCGGACAGGGGGCCGCTCTGGGGCCAACGTCCTGACTTTC. Its translation: CASSARTGGRSGANVLTF.

The rearrangement links TRBV6-1 to TRBJ1-3; D is undetermined. The CDR3 loop spans 14 amino acids. Germline assignment: CDR1 MNHNS and CDR2 SASEGT. V lost 5 bases, J lost 0 bases, and 8 bases lay in between. The CDR3 is CASSSGSSGNTIYF. CDR3 nucleotide sequence: TGTGCCAGCAGTTCGGGGAGCTCTGGAAACACCATATATTTT.

CDR3 in DNA: TGCAGCGTTGGACAGGTTCGCGGCTACACCTTC. Protein: CSVGQVRGYTF. The chain has TRBV29-1 and TRBJ1-2; D may be TRBD1 (6 bases). Germline values: CDR1 SQVTM, CDR2 ANQGSEA. The V end lost 4 bases, the J end lost 8 bases, and 11 bases lay between the germline ends. This CDR3 has 11 amino acids. The complete variable domain, with remaining parts taken from reference TRBV29-1 and TRBJ1-2, reads SAVISQKPSRDICQRGTSLTIQCQVDSQVTMMFWYRQQPGQSLTLIATANQGSEATYESGFVIDKFPISRPNLTFSTLTVSNMSPEDSSIYLCSVGQVRGYTFGSGTRLTVV.

This CDR3 reads CASSQDNQGGGAFTQYF. In DNA form, the CDR3 reads TGCGCCAGCAGCCAAGATAATCAAGGCGGGGGGGCCTTTACGCAGTATTTT. The chain couples TRBV4-3 to TRBJ2-3, with TRBD2 matching over 9 bases. This CDR3 spans 17 amino acids. Per germline, CDR1 LGHNA and CDR2 YSLEER. V shed 0 bases, J shed 8 bases, and the junction held 12 bases outside the gene matches.

The V and J genes are TRBV30 and TRBJ2-3; D perhaps matches TRBD2 (5 bases). The CDR3 totals 13 residues. V was trimmed by 7 bases and J by 2 bases, leaving 13 bases between them. Germline CDR1 GTSNPN, CDR2 SVGIG (reference sequence). The CDR3 loop is CASLVGATDTQYF. In nucleotides, the CDR3 is TGTGCCTCCCTCGTGGGAGCCACAGATACGCAGTATTTT.

The rearrangement uses TRBV2 and TRBJ2-7, with D perhaps matching TRBD1 (5 bases). The ends were cut back, 6 bases at V and 0 bases at J, with 9 bases in the middle. CDR1 is SNHLY and CDR2 is FYNNEI in the germline V gene. This CDR3 has 13 amino acids. CDR3 DNA sequence: TGTGCCAGCAGACAGGAGTCCTCCTACGAGCAGTACTTC. Translating it yields CASRQESSYEQYF. Full variable domain (outside the CDR3, taken from reference TRBV2 and TRBJ2-7): EPEVTQTPSHQVTQMGQEVILRCVPISNHLYFYWYRQILGQKVEFLVSFYNNEISEKSEIFDDQFSVERPDGSNFTLKIRSTKLEDSAMYFCASRQESSYEQYFGPGTRLTVT.

This clone has more than one count but fewer than ten. The chain recombines TRBV4-3 with TRBJ2-2; D remains unclear. CDR3 length: 14 amino acids. V was cut by 0 bases and J by 6 bases, with 8 bases left in between. Germline V lookup: CDR1 LGHNA, CDR2 YSLEER. The CDR3 loop is CASSQDSNSGELFF. The CDR3 DNA is TGCGCCAGCAGCCAAGACTCTAATTCCGGGGAGCTGTTTTTT.

The J gene is TRBJ1-4, the V gene TRBV29-1; D is unclear. The V end was cut by 7 bases, the J end by 8 bases, with 20 bases between. CDR1 SQVTM and CDR2 ANQGSEA come from the germline V gene. There are 14 residues in the CDR3. The CDR3 nucleotides read TGCAGCGCTCTACCAACGGGGAAAGGGGAAAAACTGTTTTTT. Translated: CSALPTGKGEKLFF.

The chain uses TRBV28 and TRBJ2-5; either TRBD1 or TRBD2 may fit D (5 bases each). Trimming removed 7 bases from V and 4 bases from J, with 13 bases in between. This CDR3 spans 13 amino acids. CDR1 MDHEN and CDR2 SYDVKM come from the germline V gene. CDR3 DNA sequence: TGTGCCAGCAAATGGGGGAGTAGAGAGACCCAGTACTTC. Amino acid sequence: CASKWGSRETQYF.

This clone turned up a few times. The CDR3 DNA follows: TGTGCCAGCAGGCCGACGGGGGAGACCCAGTACTTC. Translating gives CASRPTGETQYF. This rearrangement joins TRBV25-1 to TRBJ2-5, with a possible D match to TRBD2 (5 bases). Germline CDR1 and CDR2: MGHDK and SYGVNS. Trimming cost V 6 bases and J 5 bases, with 10 bases left between them. The CDR3 contains 12 residues.

The CDR3 nucleotides read TGTGCCAGCAGCTTGGGGGGGCCGCGAACCGGGGAGCTGTTTTTT. It is translated as CASSLGGPRTGELFF. The chain recombines TRBV5-4 with TRBJ2-2; possible D gene TRBD1, 6 bases. Trimming took 0 bases from V and 5 from J, leaving 11 bases between them. The CDR3 is made up of 15 amino acids. In germline, CDR1 is SGHNT, CDR2 YYREEE (reference sequence).

The chain uses TRBV11-2 and TRBJ1-2; D is ambiguous. Between the trimmed V and J ends, which lost 0 bases and 4 bases, there was a span of 9 bases. In germline, CDR1 is SGHAT, CDR2 FQNNGV. CDR3 size: 14 residues. The CDR3 here is CASSLDGLGYGYTF. The CDR3 nucleotides read TGTGCCAGCAGCTTAGATGGTCTGGGCTATGGCTACACCTTC.

This sequence joins TRBV2 and TRBJ1-2; D may be TRBD1 (6 bases). The V and J ends lost 9 bases and 2 bases respectively, with 13 bases between them. CDR1 is SNHLY and CDR2 is FYNNEI in the germline V gene. The CDR3 extends over 13 amino acids. The CDR3 sequence: CASGGGRNYGYTF. CDR3 nucleotide sequence: TGTGCCAGTGGGGGCGGTCGGAACTATGGCTACACCTTC.

The chain carries TRBV11-2 and TRBJ2-3; the match to TRBD1 covers 9 bases. This CDR3 contains 14 residues. The V and J ends lost 0 bases and 10 bases, in that order; junction bases with no gene match: 5. The germline V gene encodes CDR1 SGHAT and CDR2 FQNNGV. CDR3 protein: CASSLETGTGSQYF. The CDR3 DNA is TGTGCCAGCAGCTTAGAGACAGGGACAGGGTCGCAGTATTTT.

Here the CDR3 reads CASSLDTFNEQFF. CDR3 nucleotides: TGTGCCAGCAGCTTGGACACTTTCAATGAGCAGTTCTTC. The rearrangement uses TRBV5-4 and TRBJ2-1, with D uncertain. Germline loops: CDR1 SGHNT, CDR2 YYREEE (reference sequence). V was trimmed by 0 bases and J by 6 bases, leaving 7 bases between them. CDR3 length: 13 residues.

The chain has TRBV5-1 and TRBJ2-1; 16 bases map to TRBD2. Per the germline V gene, CDR1 is SGHRS and CDR2 is YFSETQ. J gave up 10 bases and V 4 bases, and 8 bases lay outside the gene matches. This CDR3 is 16 amino acids long. CDR3 nucleotides: TGCGCCAGCAGCCTCGGGACTAGCGGGGGGGCCCTAGAGCAGTTCTTC. Protein: CASSLGTSGGALEQFF.